These T cell receptor beta chains were read from a single sample in a study of blood T cell repertoires in COVID-19. Clones were read by immunoSEQ multiplex PCR, and TCRdb kept only the in-frame ones, dropping some. This table has 400,000 to 500,000 clones, roughly 89% appearing once. The sequencing sample was made of peripheral blood. The receptors were sampled from a woman aged 25 to 39 with active or convalescent COVID-19. Both conserved end residues are part of each CDR3. The D gene is left open where the match is weak. Size is omitted from some rows. Given values are once, few, many or a class for expanded clones.

J gene: TRBJ1-1
V gene: TRBV6-5
D gene: TRBD1
clone size: -
CDR3 DNA: TGTGCCAGCAGTTATATGGGACAGTACACTGAAGCTTTCTTT
CDR3 protein: CASSYMGQYTEAFF

J gene: TRBJ1-3
V gene: TRBV4-1
D gene: TRBD1
clone size: -
CDR3 DNA: TGCGCCAGCACCACAGGACAGGGGGCGACTGGAAACACCATATATTTT
CDR3 protein: CASTTGQGATGNTIYF

J gene: TRBJ1-2
V gene: TRBV5-4
D gene: TRBD1
clone size: few
CDR3 DNA: TGTGCCAGCAGCCTCGACAGGGGGCGGTCCTATGGCTACACCTTC
CDR3 protein: CASSLDRGRSYGYTF

J gene: TRBJ1-6
V gene: TRBV30
D gene: -
clone size: -
CDR3 DNA: TGTGCCTGGACGGGACAATATAATTCACCCCTCCACTTT
CDR3 protein: CAWTGQYNSPLHF

J gene: TRBJ1-1
V gene: TRBV7-8
D gene: -
clone size: once
CDR3 DNA: TGTGCCAGCAGCACCCAGGGTTTAGGGACTGAAGCTTTCTTT
CDR3 protein: CASSTQGLGTEAFF

J gene: TRBJ1-1
V gene: TRBV6-5
D gene: -
clone size: few
CDR3 DNA: TGTGCCAGCAGTCACCCTGAACAGTACACTGAAGCTTTCTTT
CDR3 protein: CASSHPEQYTEAFF

J gene: TRBJ1-6
V gene: TRBV4-1
D gene: TRBD1
clone size: -
CDR3 DNA: TGCGCCAGCAGCCAGAGGACAGGGAGCTCCTATAATTCACCCCTCCACTTT
CDR3 protein: CASSQRTGSSYNSPLHF

J gene: TRBJ1-2
V gene: TRBV28
D gene: TRBD1
clone size: -
CDR3 DNA: TGTGCCAGCAGTTTAGGGGACAGGGGGCAAAGCTACACCTTC
CDR3 protein: CASSLGDRGQSYTF

J gene: TRBJ2-1
V gene: TRBV3-1/TRBV3-2
D gene: -
clone size: -
CDR3 DNA: TGTGCCAGCAGCCAACCTGCTAGATACAATGAGCAGTTCTTC
CDR3 protein: CASSQPARYNEQFF

J gene: TRBJ1-5
V gene: TRBV6-1
D gene: -
clone size: once
CDR3 DNA: TGTGCCAGCAGTGAAGCGCAAGCCAATCAGCCCCAGCATTTT
CDR3 protein: CASSEAQANQPQHF

J gene: TRBJ1-2
V gene: TRBV6-5
D gene: TRBD1
clone size: -
CDR3 DNA: TGTGCCACCGGACCGGGACAGGGCTCCTATGGCTACACCTTC
CDR3 protein: CATGPGQGSYGYTF

J gene: TRBJ2-1
V gene: TRBV5-5
D gene: -
clone size: -
CDR3 DNA: TGTGCCAGCAGCTTGATAGCCCAGGGGTCTTACAATGAGCAGTTCTTC
CDR3 protein: CASSLIAQGSYNEQFF

J gene: TRBJ2-1
V gene: TRBV27
D gene: -
clone size: few
CDR3 DNA: TGTGCCAGCAGGGAAGGGGGTAGGAATGAGCAGTTCTTC
CDR3 protein: CASREGGRNEQFF

J gene: TRBJ1-1
V gene: TRBV9
D gene: TRBD1
clone size: -
CDR3 DNA: TGTGCCAGCAGCCCCCGGACAGGGTTTGGGAACACTGAAGCTTTCTTT
CDR3 protein: CASSPRTGFGNTEAFF

J gene: TRBJ1-1
V gene: TRBV6-6
D gene: -
clone size: -
CDR3 DNA: TGTGCCAGCAGTTTGGGAGTCAGTACTGAAGCTTTCTTT
CDR3 protein: CASSLGVSTEAFF

J gene: TRBJ1-5
V gene: TRBV5-1
D gene: TRBD1
clone size: -
CDR3 DNA: TGCGCCAGCAGCTTGGGTAGGGGGCGGAATCAGCCCCAGCATTTT
CDR3 protein: CASSLGRGRNQPQHF

J gene: TRBJ2-1
V gene: TRBV12-3/TRBV12-4
D gene: -
clone size: -
CDR3 DNA: TGTGCCAGCAGTTTAGGGCATGAGCAGTTCTTC
CDR3 protein: CASSLGHEQFF

J gene: TRBJ2-7
V gene: TRBV12-3/TRBV12-4
D gene: TRBD1
clone size: once
CDR3 DNA: TGTGCCAGCAGTTTAGGGACAGGGGCCCCACTCTTC
CDR3 protein: CASSLGTGAPLF